This T cell receptor beta chain was found in a study of blood T cell repertoires in COVID-19. Study context: Some COVID-19 samples were acute and others convalescent; all came from the United States, Italy and Spain. The analysed material was cDNA or gDNA that came from T cells, B-cell-depleted T cells, or PBMCs.

The sample holds one count of this clone. Authors' methods: Estimates of nucleated cell counts were drawn from the amplification of reference gene primers. Only in-frame clones appear in the TCRdb table, and some are missing; sequencing was by immunoSEQ multiplex PCR. The DNA gave D and trimming, while V, J and clone size come from that table. The sample records fewer than 90,000 clones, about 83% being singletons. CDR3 length: 14 amino acids. Trimming took 3 bases from V and 5 from J, leaving 13 bases between them. Germline V gene sequence: CDR1 LGHDT, CDR2 YNNKEL (reference sequence). The sequenced material came from peripheral blood. The TCR was taken from a man between 65 and 85 years old with acute or convalescent COVID-19. The chain links TRBV3-1 (or the pseudogene TRBV3-2) to TRBJ2-5; a weak D match, TRBD2 (7 bases). CDR3 protein: CASSQGGREETQYF. The CDR3 nucleotides are TGTGCCAGCAGCCAGGGGGGGCGGGAGGAGACCCAGTACTTC.